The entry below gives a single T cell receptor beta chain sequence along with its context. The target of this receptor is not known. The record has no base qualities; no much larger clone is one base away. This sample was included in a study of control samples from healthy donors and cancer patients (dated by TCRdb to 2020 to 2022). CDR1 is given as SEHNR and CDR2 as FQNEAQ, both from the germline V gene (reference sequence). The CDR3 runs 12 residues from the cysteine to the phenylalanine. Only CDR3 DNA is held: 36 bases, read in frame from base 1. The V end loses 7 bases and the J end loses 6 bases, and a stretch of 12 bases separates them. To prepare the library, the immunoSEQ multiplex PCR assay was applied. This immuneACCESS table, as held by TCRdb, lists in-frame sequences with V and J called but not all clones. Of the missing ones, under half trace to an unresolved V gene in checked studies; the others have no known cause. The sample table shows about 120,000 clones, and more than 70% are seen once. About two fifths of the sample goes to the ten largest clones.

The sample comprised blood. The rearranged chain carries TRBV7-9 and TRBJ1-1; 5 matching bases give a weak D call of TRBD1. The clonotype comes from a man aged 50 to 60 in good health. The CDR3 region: CASTSLGPEAFF. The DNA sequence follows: TGTGCCAGCACCTCTCTGGGGCCTGAAGCTTTCTTT. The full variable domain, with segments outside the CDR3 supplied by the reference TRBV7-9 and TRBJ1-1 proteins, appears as DTGVSQNPRHKITKRGQNVTFRCDPISEHNRLYWYRQTLGQGPEFLTYFQNEAQLEKSRLLSDRFSAERPKGSFSTLEIQRTEQGDSAMYLCASTSLGPEAFFGQGTRLTVV.